These 17 T cell receptor beta chains share one sample of origin, sequenced in a study of T cells after yellow fever vaccination. TCRdb called the 5' RACE reads again in MiXCR, with one record for every CDR3 protein. Of roughly 160,000 distinct CDR3 sequences in the sample, around 8.5% were seen once. The material sequenced was CD8+ T cells sorted from PBMCs, taken 45 days after the yellow fever booster vaccination. Receptors were obtained from a man aged 18 to 30 who received the YFV17D yellow fever vaccine.

The CDR3, as DNA: TGTGCCAGCAGCTTGGAGAGTGCGGGGGCGCGGGTCTACGAGCAGTACTTC. Protein sequence: CASSLESAGARVYEQYF. This rearrangement joins TRBV5-5 to TRBJ2-7, with D possibly matching TRBD2 (7 bases). Germline assignment: CDR1 SGHKS and CDR2 YYEKEE (reference sequence). This CDR3 contains 17 residues. The V end was cut by 0 bases, the J end by 3 bases, with 19 bases between. The variable domain in full, completed from reference TRBV5-5 and TRBJ2-7, reads DAGVTQSPTHLIKTRGQQVTLRCSPISGHKSVSWYQQVLGQGPQFIFQYYEKEERGRGNFPDRFSARQFPNYSSELNVNALLLGDSALYLCASSLESAGARVYEQYFGPGTRLTVT.

A few counts support this clonotype. The chain has TRBV19 and TRBJ2-3; D not certain. Germline V lookup: CDR1 LNHDA, CDR2 SQIVND (reference sequence). The CDR3 has 15 amino acids. V lost 3 bases and J lost 2, with 12 bases in between. The CDR3 sequence is CASSMASPSTDTQYF. The CDR3 region has the DNA TGTGCCAGTAGTATGGCCAGCCCTTCCACAGATACGCAGTATTTT.

The rearrangement links TRBV7-9 to TRBJ1-6, with D unresolved. The V gene lost 5 bases and the J gene lost 7 bases, with 12 bases spanning the gap. The CDR3 loop spans 14 amino acids. The germline CDR1 and CDR2 sequences are SEHNR and FQNEAQ (reference sequence). The DNA for the CDR3 is TGTGCCAGCAGCCTAGGACGGATCAATTCACCCCTCCACTTT. Translated, it gives CASSLGRINSPLHF.

The rearrangement links TRBV4-1 to TRBJ1-2, with D perhaps TRBD1 (5 bases). There are 17 residues in the CDR3. Looked up from germline, CDR1 is MGHRA and CDR2 is YSYEKL. V lost 1 base, J lost 3 bases, and 18 bases lay in between. CDR3 coding DNA: TGCGCCAGCAGCCAAGTGGGCACGCAGGGTCGATACTATGGCTACACCTTC. It translates to CASSQVGTQGRYYGYTF.

The rearrangement uses TRBV12-3 or TRBV12-4 and TRBJ1-2, with 9 bases lining up with TRBD1. Trimming took 3 bases from V and 5 from J; bases not matched to a gene: 4. The CDR3 extends over 14 amino acids. The CDR3 sequence: CASSLGQGEYGYTF. CDR3 DNA: TGTGCCAGCAGTTTGGGACAGGGAGAATATGGCTACACCTTC.

This clonotype was counted a few times. V and J are TRBV6-5 and TRBJ1-5; TRBD1 aligns across 10 bases. CDR3 size: 15 residues. Germline V gene lookup returns CDR1 MNHEY and CDR2 SVGAGI. J lost 7 bases, V lost 0 bases, and 3 bases had no gene match. CDR3 nucleotide sequence: TGTGCCAGCAGTTACTCGACAGGGGGCGGGCAGCCCCAGCATTTT. It is translated as CASSYSTGGGQPQHF.

There are a few counts of this clonotype. The V gene is TRBV20-1, the J gene TRBJ2-3; D may correspond to TRBD1 or TRBD2 (5 bases each). Germline assignment: CDR1 DFQATT and CDR2 SNEGSKA (reference sequence). Trimming took 8 bases from V and 2 from J, leaving 14 bases between them. This CDR3 comprises 13 residues. CDR3 nucleotide sequence: TGCAGTTGCCCGAGGGGAATCACAGATACGCAGTATTTT. Protein: CSCPRGITDTQYF.

The rearrangement joins TRBV29-1 to TRBJ2-5; 14 bases map to TRBD2. This CDR3 has 19 residues. The ends lost 0 bases at V and 3 bases at J; junction bases unmatched: 12. Germline V CDR1 and CDR2: SQVTM, ANQGSEA. CDR3 coding DNA: TGCAGCGTTGAAGACCCAACGCGACCGGGACTAGCGGGGGAAGAGACCCAGTACTTC. It specifies CSVEDPTRPGLAGEETQYF.

The genes are TRBV5-1 and TRBJ2-5; D possibly corresponds to TRBD1 (6 bases). Deletions cut 2 bases from V and 4 bases from J, with 12 bases between. Per germline, CDR1 SGHRS and CDR2 YFSETQ. The CDR3 length is 14 residues. The CDR3 loop is CASSLWGPGETQYF. CDR3 in DNA: TGCGCCAGCAGCTTATGGGGGCCCGGAGAGACCCAGTACTTC.

This chain uses TRBV27 with TRBJ2-3; D is perhaps TRBD2 (6 bases). The CDR3 runs to 16 residues. CDR1 is MNHEY, CDR2 SMNVEV, per germline (reference sequence). The ends were cut back, 5 bases at V and 0 bases at J, with 15 bases in the middle. The chain's CDR3 is CASSTPGGVSTDTQYF. The CDR3 DNA sequence: TGTGCCAGCAGTACCCCAGGCGGGGTTAGCACAGATACGCAGTATTTT.

This clonotype came up a few times. CDR3 nucleotide sequence: TGCGCCAGCAGCCAAGATCGGGTTAGCTCCTACGAGCAGTACTTC. Protein product: CASSQDRVSSYEQYF. This sequence joins TRBV4-3 and TRBJ2-7; unclear D gene. The CDR3 covers 15 residues. Between the trimmed V and J ends, which lost 0 bases and 0 bases, there was a span of 9 bases. Germline lookup yields CDR1 LGHNA and CDR2 YSLEER.

The V call is TRBV4-2, the J call TRBJ1-5; 8 bases align to TRBD1. V gave up 1 base and J gave up 3 bases; unmatched junction bases: 2. The germline gives CDR1 LGHNA, CDR2 YNFKEQ. This CDR3 has 15 amino acids. DNA of the CDR3: TGTGCCAGCAGCCAAGTGGGACAGGTCAATCAGCCCCAGCATTTT. Its protein product is CASSQVGQVNQPQHF.

A few counts support this clonotype. V gene TRBV7-9 combines with J gene TRBJ2-7, with TRBD2 as a possible D gene (5 bases). This CDR3 contains 13 residues. Germline V gene data show CDR1 as SEHNR and CDR2 as FQNEAQ (reference sequence). V lost 5 bases, J lost 2 bases, and 10 bases lay in between. The chain's CDR3 is CASSLPGAYEQYF. The CDR3 DNA is TGTGCCAGCAGCCTACCCGGGGCCTACGAGCAGTACTTC. The full variable domain, with the rest looked up from reference TRBV7-9 and TRBJ2-7, is DTGVSQNPRHKITKRGQNVTFRCDPISEHNRLYWYRQTLGQGPEFLTYFQNEAQLEKSRLLSDRFSAERPKGSFSTLEIQRTEQGDSAMYLCASSLPGAYEQYFGPGTRLTVT.

This clonotype was seen only a few times. J is TRBJ1-2 and V is TRBV6-2 or TRBV6-3, with D tentatively TRBD1 (5 bases). CDR1 and CDR2 from the germline V gene are MNHEY and SVGEGT. The length of the CDR3 is 14 residues. V lost 7 bases and J 2 bases, leaving 14 bases between the germline ends. The CDR3 bases are TGTGCCAGCAATCTCGACGGGGCCAACTATGGCTACACCTTC. This gives the protein CASNLDGANYGYTF.

This clonotype was observed at least ten times. V gene TRBV7-2 combines with J gene TRBJ2-7; TRBD1 might be the D (6 bases). The CDR3 extends over 14 amino acids. The germline V gene encodes CDR1 SGHTA and CDR2 FQGNSA. Trimming left V 3 bases short and J 2 bases short, with 11 bases between. DNA for the CDR3: TGTGCCAGCAGCTTGGGGACAAAAACCTACGAGCAGTACTTC. Translation gives CASSLGTKTYEQYF.

This clonotype was counted ten times or more. The gene calls are TRBV5-6 and TRBJ2-7; D perhaps matches TRBD1 (5 bases). The CDR3 contains 12 residues. V was cut by 3 bases and J by 4 bases, with 8 bases left in between. The germline CDR1 and CDR2 sequences are SGHDT and YYEEEE. This chain's CDR3 is CASSSGLYEQYV. The CDR3 DNA reads TGTGCCAGCAGCTCAGGGCTTTACGAGCAGTACGTC.

The chain recombines TRBV19 with TRBJ1-1; D ambiguous. The CDR3 is made up of 15 amino acids. CDR1 LNHDA and CDR2 SQIVND come from the germline V gene (reference sequence). The germline V and J ends were trimmed by 5 bases and 0 bases, with 13 bases remaining between them. The CDR3 DNA follows: TGTGCCAGTAGTTTCTCGGGCCTCATGAACACTGAAGCTTTCTTT. Translated, it gives CASSFSGLMNTEAFF.